This T cell receptor (beta chain) was identified in a study of blood T cell repertoires in COVID-19. Only a few counts were recorded for this clone. Clones were sequenced by immunoSEQ multiplex PCR, and TCRdb holds only the in-frame ones, with some missing. The data contain tens of thousands of clones, about nine tenths of them seen just once; the ten biggest clones take up approximately 1.9%. Germline values: CDR1 SGHRS, CDR2 YFSETQ. CDR3 length equals 15 residues. The V and J ends lost 0 bases and 1 base respectively, with 11 bases between them. The sequenced sample consisted of peripheral blood. This TCR came from a woman aged 55-70 years with acute or convalescent COVID-19. V gene TRBV5-1 combines with J gene TRBJ2-7; tentatively, D is TRBD1 (5 bases). CDR3 DNA: TGCGCCAGCAGCTTGGAGGGGTCAGGATCCTACGAGCAGTACTTC. Its translation is CASSLEGSGSYEQYF.